Below are 26 T cell receptor beta chains sequenced from a single sample in a study of OX40 agonist ivuxolimab in advanced cancers. Data came from immunoSEQ multiplex PCR; TCRdb stores just in-frame clones and leaves some out. The sample yields 50,000 to 65,000 clones, roughly 92% seen once. The starting material was CD4+ or CD8+ T cells sorted from blood, obtained in a trial of the OX40 agonist ivuxolimab. The receptors come from an adult with an advanced solid tumor such as melanoma, head and neck, liver or kidney cancer.

CDR3 region: CASSFGGVYEQYF. CDR3 nucleotides: TGTGCCAGCAGCTTCGGTGGGGTCTACGAGCAGTACTTC. This chain joins TRBV5-6 and TRBJ2-7, with D uncertain. With 2 bases removed from V and 3 bases from J, the gap between germline ends came to 9 bases. CDR3 length: 13 amino acids. Germline lookup yields CDR1 SGHDT and CDR2 YYEEEE.

This chain connects TRBV4-1 to TRBJ1-5; 8 bases line up with TRBD1. Germline V lookup: CDR1 MGHRA, CDR2 YSYEKL. V lost 3 bases, J lost 4 bases, and 8 bases stayed unmatched. This CDR3 spans 16 amino acids. CDR3 bases: TGCGCCAGCAGCCACGGCAGGGGGCTTGGGAATCAGCCCCAGCATTTT. Its protein product is CASSHGRGLGNQPQHF.

The chain carries TRBV7-6 and TRBJ2-1; D possibly corresponds to TRBD2 (6 bases). With 0 bases removed from V and 4 bases from J, the gap between germline ends came to 10 bases. This CDR3 is 15 amino acids long. Germline V gene lookup returns CDR1 SGHVS and CDR2 FNYEAQ. CDR3 sequence reads: CASSLARDGYNEQFF. The CDR3 DNA follows: TGTGCCAGCAGCTTAGCGCGGGACGGGTACAATGAGCAGTTCTTC.

The CDR3 nucleotides read TGTGCCAGCAGCATCGGACAGGGAGAAGAGACCCAGTACTTC. This encodes CASSIGQGEETQYF. V and J are TRBV7-3 and TRBJ2-5, with TRBD1 matching 8 bases. V trimming: 5 bases; J trimming: 3 bases; junction bases outside the gene matches: 5. Germline CDR1 is SGHTA and CDR2 is FQGTGA. This CDR3 is built from 14 residues.

The chain recombines TRBV5-1 with TRBJ2-7; a weak D match, TRBD1 (6 bases). Trimming left V 5 bases short and J 3 bases short, with 9 bases between. The length of the CDR3 is 12 residues. Germline CDR1 SGHRS, CDR2 YFSETQ. CDR3 sequence (DNA): TGCGCCAGCAGAGGGGACAACTACGAGCAGTACTTC. Protein: CASRGDNYEQYF.

This chain links TRBV5-4 with TRBJ2-7; 9 positions agree with TRBD1. This CDR3 is built from 13 residues. With 4 bases clipped from V and 6 bases from J, the junction kept 5 bases outside the gene matches. Looked up from germline, CDR1 is SGHNT and CDR2 is YYREEE (reference sequence). DNA of the CDR3: TGTGCCAGCAGCCGGACAGGGGAGTTCGAGCAGTACTTC. As protein: CASSRTGEFEQYF.

V and J are TRBV4-2 and TRBJ2-7, with D possibly called TRBD1 or TRBD2 (6 bases each). The V gene's germline CDR1 is LGHNA and CDR2 YNFKEQ. Trimming shortened V by 0 bases and J by 7 bases, and 13 bases separated the two germline ends. CDR3 length: 14 amino acids. CDR3 amino acids: CASSQDRGRGEQYF. The CDR3 DNA reads as TGTGCCAGCAGCCAAGATCGGGGGCGAGGGGAGCAGTACTTC.

This clone has just a few counts. The chain joins TRBV30 to TRBJ1-5, with D maybe TRBD1 (6 bases). This CDR3 spans 13 amino acids. Trimming removed 6 bases from V and 3 bases from J, with 12 bases in between. The germline CDR1 and CDR2 sequences are GTSNPN and SVGIG (reference sequence). This CDR3 reads CACARDNNQPQHF. The CDR3 region has the DNA TGTGCCTGTGCTCGGGACAACAATCAGCCCCAGCATTTT.

The table lists this clone with a few counts. The rearrangement joins TRBV19 to TRBJ1-6, with 9 bases identical to TRBD1. Germline assignment: CDR1 LNHDA and CDR2 SQIVND (reference sequence). The V gene end was trimmed by 4 bases and the J gene end by 3 bases; junction bases not matched to a gene: 1. This CDR3 is built from 15 residues. The CDR3, as DNA: TGTGCCAGTAGTAGGGACAGGGACTATAATTCACCCCTCCACTTT. Its translation: CASSRDRDYNSPLHF.

The chain joins TRBV27 to TRBJ2-3; no definite D call. The CDR3 runs 15 residues. Germline V CDR1 and CDR2: MNHEY, SMNVEV (reference sequence). Trimming cost V 3 bases and J 2 bases, with 12 bases left between them. The CDR3 region is CASSFSGFLTDTQYF. The CDR3 DNA reads as TGTGCCAGCAGTTTTTCGGGTTTTCTCACAGATACGCAGTATTTT.

The chain recombines TRBV10-3 with TRBJ1-6; D is unclear. The V and J ends lost 3 bases and 12 bases respectively, with 9 bases between them. CDR1 and CDR2 (germline): ENHRY, SYGVKD. The CDR3 has 12 residues. The CDR3 coding sequence is TGTGCCATCAGTGATCTACGTCAACCCCTCCACTTT. Protein: CAISDLRQPLHF.

V gene TRBV6-5 combines with J gene TRBJ2-6, with TRBD1 matching over 7 bases. The CDR3 is 13 residues long. V was clipped by 9 bases and J by 4 bases; unmatched bases: 3. CDR1 and CDR2 (germline): MNHEY, SVGAGI. CDR3 region: CASTGAGANVLTF. CDR3 DNA: TGTGCCAGTACAGGGGCAGGGGCCAACGTCCTGACTTTC.

This chain joins TRBV29-1 and TRBJ2-1; 8 nucleotides align to TRBD2. V was clipped by 3 bases and J by 3 bases; unmatched bases: 10. The germline V gene has CDR1 SQVTM and CDR2 ANQGSEA. CDR3 size: 16 residues. In nucleotides, the CDR3 is TGCAGCGTTGACATCCTAGCGGGTCCTATCTACAATGAGCAGTTCTTC. This translates into CSVDILAGPIYNEQFF.

The genes are TRBV5-1 and TRBJ2-7; D not resolved. Germline CDR1 reads SGHRS; CDR2 reads YFSETQ. The CDR3 is 13 amino acids. V lost 4 bases, J lost 2 bases, and 10 bases lay in between. DNA for the CDR3: TGCGCCAGCAGCCATGAAGTAGCCTACGAGCAGTACTTC. Protein: CASSHEVAYEQYF.

This chain joins TRBV4-1 and TRBJ2-5; 9 bases are shared with TRBD2. Germline CDR1 and CDR2: MGHRA and YSYEKL. V trimming: 1 base; J trimming: 4 bases; junction bases outside the gene matches: 4. This CDR3 has 15 residues. The CDR3 nucleotides are TGCGCCAGCAGCCAAGCTTTAGCGGGGGCAGAGACCCAGTACTTC. Its protein product is CASSQALAGAETQYF.

The chain uses TRBV11-2 and TRBJ1-2, with 7 bases aligning to TRBD1. The V and J ends lost 2 bases and 3 bases, in that order; junction bases with no gene match: 0. Germline lookup yields CDR1 SGHAT and CDR2 FQNNGV. This CDR3 is built from 13 residues. The DNA of the CDR3 is TGTGCCAGCAGCTTAACAGGGGACTATGGCTACACCTTC. Residues: CASSLTGDYGYTF.

The chain is built from TRBV10-3 and TRBJ2-2, with 11 bases identical to TRBD2. Trimming at V came to 5 bases and at J to 1 base, leaving 6 bases not matched to a gene. The CDR3 contains 17 residues. CDR1 is ENHRY and CDR2 is SYGVKD in the germline V gene. This CDR3 reads CAISLASGRLNTGELFF. The DNA of the CDR3 is TGTGCCATCAGTTTGGCTAGCGGGAGGTTGAACACCGGGGAGCTGTTTTTT.

On this clone: This may be a read error: a much more frequent sequence differs by one nucleotide. Within the sample, other DNA sequences also encode this same CDR3. This sequence joins TRBV4-1 and TRBJ1-1, with TRBD1 matching over 7 bases. Looked up from germline, CDR1 is MGHRA and CDR2 is YSYEKL. After removal of 0 bases from V and 2 bases from J, the junction contained 3 bases not matched to a gene. The CDR3 has 15 amino acids. The CDR3 here is CASSQEGTANTEAFF. CDR3 bases: TGCGCCAGCAGCCAAGAAGGGACAGCTAACACTGAAGCTTTCTTT.

V gene TRBV11-2 combines with J gene TRBJ1-2, with no clear D. Looked up from germline, CDR1 is SGHAT and CDR2 is FQNNGV. V was pared by 0 bases and J by 5 bases, with 19 bases between. The CDR3 is 17 amino acids. The CDR3 region has the DNA TGTGCCAGCAGCTTAGACCAACCCCCTCCCAAAGGGTATGGCTACACCTTC. Residues: CASSLDQPPPKGYGYTF.

The chain recombines TRBV4-3 with TRBJ2-1; D gene ambiguous. The V and J ends lost 3 bases and 2 bases respectively, with 8 bases between them. The CDR3 totals 14 residues. Germline CDR1 reads LGHNA; CDR2 reads YSLEER. CDR3 DNA: TGCGCCAGCAGCCAGTGGGGTCCCTACAATGAGCAGTTCTTC. Its translation is CASSQWGPYNEQFF.

The chain has TRBV12-5 and TRBJ2-3; TRBD2 matches 7 bases. The CDR3 runs 15 residues. Germline V gene sequence: CDR1 LGHNT, CDR2 FRNRAP. Trimming at V came to 5 bases and at J to 4 bases, leaving 9 bases not matched to a gene. CDR3 DNA: TGTGCTAGTGGTGCCCCTGGGGGGAGGGCAGATACGCAGTATTTT. Protein product: CASGAPGGRADTQYF. Full variable domain (missing parts from reference TRBV12-5 and TRBJ2-3): DARVTQTPRHKVTEMGQEVTMRCQPILGHNTVFWYRQTMMQGLELLAYFRNRAPLDDSGMPKDRFSAEMPDATLATLKIQPSEPRDSAVYFCASGAPGGRADTQYFGPGTRLTVL.

This clone showed up just once. This chain connects TRBV19 to TRBJ2-7; D may be TRBD2 (6 bases). This CDR3 has 12 amino acids. Looked up from germline, CDR1 is LNHDA and CDR2 is SQIVND (reference sequence). The V end was cut by 5 bases, the J end by 2 bases, with 7 bases between. The CDR3, as DNA: TGTGCCAGTAGTCCGGGAGCCTACGAGCAGTACTTC. Its protein product is CASSPGAYEQYF.

V is TRBV2 and J is TRBJ2-7; 8 bases are a match to TRBD1. V shed 8 bases and J 2 bases; nucleotides not matched to a gene: 2. The length of the CDR3 is 12 residues. Germline lookup yields CDR1 SNHLY and CDR2 FYNNEI. The CDR3 coding sequence is TGTGCCAGCTCGGACAGGGCCTACGAGCAGTACTTC. This codes for CASSDRAYEQYF.

The chain is built from TRBV19 and TRBJ1-4; 9 bases align to TRBD1. Germline V lookup: CDR1 LNHDA, CDR2 SQIVND (reference sequence). The CDR3 has 15 residues. The J segment lost 0 bases and the V segment lost 6 bases, leaving 2 bases of the junction unmatched. In DNA, the CDR3 is TGTGCCAGTAGGGGGACAGGGCCAACTAATGAAAAACTGTTTTTT. It translates to CASRGTGPTNEKLFF.

The J gene is TRBJ2-1, the V gene TRBV29-1; TRBD2 aligns across 8 bases. V lost 2 bases and J lost 4; bases outside the gene matches: 10. There are 16 residues in the CDR3. The germline V gene has CDR1 SQVTM and CDR2 ANQGSEA. The CDR3 sequence is CSVESAGRVTYNEQFF. DNA for the CDR3: TGCAGCGTTGAATCGGCCGGGAGGGTCACGTACAATGAGCAGTTCTTC.

The count of this clone is one. This chain uses TRBV7-3 with TRBJ1-1, with a tentative D call TRBD1 (5 bases). V lost 4 bases to trimming and J lost 6 bases, with 12 bases between them. Germline values: CDR1 SGHTA, CDR2 FQGTGA. The CDR3 extends over 13 amino acids. DNA of the CDR3: TGTGCCAGCAGCTCCCCAGGGCTCCCTGAAGCTTTCTTT. It translates to CASSSPGLPEAFF.